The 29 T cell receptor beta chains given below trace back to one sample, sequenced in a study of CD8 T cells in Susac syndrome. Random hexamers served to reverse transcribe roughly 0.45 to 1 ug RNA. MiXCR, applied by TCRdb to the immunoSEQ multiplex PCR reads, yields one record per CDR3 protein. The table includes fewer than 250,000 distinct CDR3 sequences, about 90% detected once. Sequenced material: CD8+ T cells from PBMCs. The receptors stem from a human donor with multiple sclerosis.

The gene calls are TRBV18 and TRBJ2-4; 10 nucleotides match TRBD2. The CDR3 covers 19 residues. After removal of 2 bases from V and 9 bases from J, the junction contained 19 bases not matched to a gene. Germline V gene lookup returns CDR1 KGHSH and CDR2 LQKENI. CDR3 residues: CASSPTTGTSALKRGIQYF. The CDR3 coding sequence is TGTGCCAGCTCACCAACAACCGGGACTAGCGCCCTGAAGAGGGGCATTCAGTACTTC.

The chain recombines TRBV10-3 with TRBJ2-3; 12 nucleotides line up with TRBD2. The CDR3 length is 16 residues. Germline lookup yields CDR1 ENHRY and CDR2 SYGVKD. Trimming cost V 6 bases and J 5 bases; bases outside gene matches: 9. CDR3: CAISSLAGGYEDTQYF. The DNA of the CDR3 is TGTGCCATCAGCTCACTAGCGGGAGGATATGAAGATACGCAGTATTTT.

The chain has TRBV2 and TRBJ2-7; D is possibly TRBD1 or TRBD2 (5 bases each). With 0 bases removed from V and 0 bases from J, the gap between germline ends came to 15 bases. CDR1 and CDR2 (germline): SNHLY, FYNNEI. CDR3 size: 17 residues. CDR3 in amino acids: CASSEALRGGYSYEQYF. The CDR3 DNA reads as TGTGCCAGCAGTGAAGCGCTTCGGGGCGGCTACTCCTACGAGCAGTACTTC. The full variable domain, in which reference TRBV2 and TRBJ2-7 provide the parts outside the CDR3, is EPEVTQTPSHQVTQMGQEVILRCVPISNHLYFYWYRQILGQKVEFLVSFYNNEISEKSEIFDDQFSVERPDGSNFTLKIRSTKLEDSAMYFCASSEALRGGYSYEQYFGPGTRLTVT.

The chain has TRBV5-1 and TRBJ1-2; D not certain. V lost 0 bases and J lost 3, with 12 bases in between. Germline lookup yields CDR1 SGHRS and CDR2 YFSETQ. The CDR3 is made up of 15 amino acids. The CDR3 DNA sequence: TGCGCCAGCAGCTTGGGGGATCTTTCCTACTATGGCTACACCTTC. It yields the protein CASSLGDLSYYGYTF.

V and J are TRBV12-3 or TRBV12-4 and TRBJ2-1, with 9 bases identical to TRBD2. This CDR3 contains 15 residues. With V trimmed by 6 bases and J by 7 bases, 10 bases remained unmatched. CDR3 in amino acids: CASSSLGGGANEQFF. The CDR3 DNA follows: TGTGCCAGCAGCTCCCTGGGCGGGGGGGCTAATGAGCAGTTCTTC.

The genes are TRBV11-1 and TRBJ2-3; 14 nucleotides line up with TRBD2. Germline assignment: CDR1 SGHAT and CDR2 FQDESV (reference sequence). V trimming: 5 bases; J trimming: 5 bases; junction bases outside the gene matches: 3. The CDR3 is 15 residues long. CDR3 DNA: TGTGCCAGCAGCGAAGGGACTAGCGGGAGAGATACGCAGTATTTT. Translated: CASSEGTSGRDTQYF. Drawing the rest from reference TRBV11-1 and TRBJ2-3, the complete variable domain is EAEVAQSPRYKITEKSQAVAFWCDPISGHATLYWYRQILGQGPELLVQFQDESVVDDSQLPKDRFSAERLKGVDSTLKIQPAELGDSAMYLCASSEGTSGRDTQYFGPGTRLTVL.

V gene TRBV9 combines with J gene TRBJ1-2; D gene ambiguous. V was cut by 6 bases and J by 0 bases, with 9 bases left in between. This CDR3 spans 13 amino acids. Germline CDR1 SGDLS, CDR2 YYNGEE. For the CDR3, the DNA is TGTGCCAGCACGATCGGAGCTAACTATGGCTACACCTTC. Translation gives CASTIGANYGYTF.

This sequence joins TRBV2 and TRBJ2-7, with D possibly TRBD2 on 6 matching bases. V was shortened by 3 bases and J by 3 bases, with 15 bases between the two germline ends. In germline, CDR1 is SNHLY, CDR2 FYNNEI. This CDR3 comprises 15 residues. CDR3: CASSERGPPYYEQYF. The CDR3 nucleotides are TGTGCCAGCAGTGAGCGGGGACCTCCCTACTACGAGCAGTACTTC.

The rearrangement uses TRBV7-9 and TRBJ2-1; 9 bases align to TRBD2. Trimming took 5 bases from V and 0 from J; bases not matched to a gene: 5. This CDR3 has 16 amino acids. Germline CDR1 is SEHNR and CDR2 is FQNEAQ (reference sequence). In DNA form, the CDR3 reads TGTGCCAGCAGCGCCGGACTAGCGCCCTCCTACAATGAGCAGTTCTTC. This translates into CASSAGLAPSYNEQFF.

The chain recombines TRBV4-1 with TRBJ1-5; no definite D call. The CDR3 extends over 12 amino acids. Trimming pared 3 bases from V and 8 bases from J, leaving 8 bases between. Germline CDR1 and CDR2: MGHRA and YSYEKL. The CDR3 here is CASSHGREPQHF. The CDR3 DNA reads TGCGCCAGCAGCCACGGGCGGGAGCCCCAGCATTTT.

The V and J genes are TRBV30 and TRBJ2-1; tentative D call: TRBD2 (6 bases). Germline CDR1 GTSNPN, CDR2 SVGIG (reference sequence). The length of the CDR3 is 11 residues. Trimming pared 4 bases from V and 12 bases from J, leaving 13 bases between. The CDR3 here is CAWTDRDLQFF. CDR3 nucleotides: TGTGCCTGGACGGACCGGGACTTGCAGTTCTTC. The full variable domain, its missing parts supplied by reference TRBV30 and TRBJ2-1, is SQTIHQWPATLVQPVGSPLSLECTVEGTSNPNLYWYRQAAGRGLQLLFYSVGIGQISSEVPQNLSASRPQDRQFILSSKKLLLSDSGFYLCAWTDRDLQFFGPGTRLTVL.

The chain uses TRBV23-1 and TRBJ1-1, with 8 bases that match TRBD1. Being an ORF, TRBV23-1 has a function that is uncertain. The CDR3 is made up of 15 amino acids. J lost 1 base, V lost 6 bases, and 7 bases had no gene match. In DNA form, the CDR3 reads TGCGCCAGCAGCCCCGGGACAGGCCCGAACACTGAAGCTTTCTTT. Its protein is CASSPGTGPNTEAFF.

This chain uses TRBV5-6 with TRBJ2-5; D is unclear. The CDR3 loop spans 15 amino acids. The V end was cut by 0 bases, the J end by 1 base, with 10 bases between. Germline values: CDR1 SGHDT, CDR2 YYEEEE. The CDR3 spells CASSLGEILQETQYF. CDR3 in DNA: TGTGCCAGCAGCTTGGGCGAGATCCTCCAAGAGACCCAGTACTTC.

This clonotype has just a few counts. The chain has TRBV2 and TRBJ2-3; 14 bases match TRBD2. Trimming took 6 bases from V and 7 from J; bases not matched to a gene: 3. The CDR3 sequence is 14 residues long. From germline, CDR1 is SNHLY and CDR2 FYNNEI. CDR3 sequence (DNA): TGTGCCAGCAGGGGACTAGCGGGAGCGTATACGCAGTATTTT. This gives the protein CASRGLAGAYTQYF.

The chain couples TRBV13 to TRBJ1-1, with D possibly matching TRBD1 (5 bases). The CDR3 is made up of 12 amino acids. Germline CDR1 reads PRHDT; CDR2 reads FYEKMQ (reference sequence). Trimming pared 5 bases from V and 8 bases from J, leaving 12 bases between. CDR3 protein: CASSLGTREAFF. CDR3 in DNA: TGTGCCAGCAGCCTCGGGACGCGGGAAGCTTTCTTT.

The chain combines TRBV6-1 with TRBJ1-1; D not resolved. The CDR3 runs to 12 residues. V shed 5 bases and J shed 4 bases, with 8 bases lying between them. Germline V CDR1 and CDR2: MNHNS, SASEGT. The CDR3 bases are TGTGCCAGCAGTCGGGATGGCACTGAAGCTTTCTTT. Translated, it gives CASSRDGTEAFF.

DNA for the CDR3: TGTGCCAGCAGCTTGGTTGGCTTATTGGGTACAAATGAGCAGTTCTTC. Protein: CASSLVGLLGTNEQFF. The V call is TRBV5-4, the J call TRBJ2-1; D is ambiguous. The germline V gene encodes CDR1 SGHNT and CDR2 YYREEE (reference sequence). Trimming stripped 0 bases from V and 7 bases from J, with 17 bases between. This CDR3 has 16 residues.

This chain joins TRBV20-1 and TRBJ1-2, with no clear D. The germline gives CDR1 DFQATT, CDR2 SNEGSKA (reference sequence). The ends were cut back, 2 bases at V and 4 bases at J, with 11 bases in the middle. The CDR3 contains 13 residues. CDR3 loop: CSARPLGPYGYTF. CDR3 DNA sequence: TGCAGTGCTAGACCTTTAGGGCCCTATGGCTACACCTTC.

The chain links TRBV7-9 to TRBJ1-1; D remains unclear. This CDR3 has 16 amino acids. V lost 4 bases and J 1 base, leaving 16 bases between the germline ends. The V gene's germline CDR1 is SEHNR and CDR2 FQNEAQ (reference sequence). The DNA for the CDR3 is TGTGCCAGCAGCTCCCGTACTGCGGCTGAGAACACTGAAGCTTTCTTT. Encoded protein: CASSSRTAAENTEAFF.

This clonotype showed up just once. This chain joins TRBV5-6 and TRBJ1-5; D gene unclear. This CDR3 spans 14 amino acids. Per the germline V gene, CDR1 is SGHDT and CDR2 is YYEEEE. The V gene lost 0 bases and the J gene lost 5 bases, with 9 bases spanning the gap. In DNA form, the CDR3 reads TGTGCCAGCAGCTTGGCTCCAGGACATCAGCCCCAGCATTTT. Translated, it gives CASSLAPGHQPQHF.

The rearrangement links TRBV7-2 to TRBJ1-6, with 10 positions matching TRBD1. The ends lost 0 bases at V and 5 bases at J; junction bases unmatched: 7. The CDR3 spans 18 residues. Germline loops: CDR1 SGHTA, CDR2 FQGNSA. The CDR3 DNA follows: TGTGCCAGCAGCTTAGCACCTTCCGGGACAGGGGATAATTCACCCCTCCACTTT. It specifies CASSLAPSGTGDNSPLHF.

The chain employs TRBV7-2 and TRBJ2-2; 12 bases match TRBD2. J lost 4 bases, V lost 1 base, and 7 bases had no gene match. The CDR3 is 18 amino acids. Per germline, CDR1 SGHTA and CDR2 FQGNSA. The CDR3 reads CASSLVPASGGVTGELFF. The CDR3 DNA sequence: TGTGCCAGCAGCTTAGTCCCGGCTAGCGGGGGGGTCACCGGGGAGCTGTTTTTT.

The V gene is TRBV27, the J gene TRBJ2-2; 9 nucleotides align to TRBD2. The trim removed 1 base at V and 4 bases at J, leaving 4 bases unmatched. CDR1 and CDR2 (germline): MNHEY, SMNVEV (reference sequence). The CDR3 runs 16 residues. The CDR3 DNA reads TGTGCCAGCAGTTTATTTAGCGGGGGAGTCACCGGGGAGCTGTTTTTT. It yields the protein CASSLFSGGVTGELFF.

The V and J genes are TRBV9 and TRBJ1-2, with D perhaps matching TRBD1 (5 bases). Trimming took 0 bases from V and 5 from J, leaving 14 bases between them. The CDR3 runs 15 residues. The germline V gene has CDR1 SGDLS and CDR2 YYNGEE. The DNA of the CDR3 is TGTGCCAGCAGCGTAGCGGATATTGGGGGATATGGCTACACCTTC. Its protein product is CASSVADIGGYGYTF.

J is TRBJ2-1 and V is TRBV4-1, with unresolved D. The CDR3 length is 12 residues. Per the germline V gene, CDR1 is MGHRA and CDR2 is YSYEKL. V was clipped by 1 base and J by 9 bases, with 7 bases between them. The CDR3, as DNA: TGCGCCAGCAGCCAAGTGATGGCTGAGCAGTTCTTC. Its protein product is CASSQVMAEQFF.

The CDR3 here is CASGVPCDGRFF. The CDR3 DNA is TGTGCCAGCGGGGTACCATGCGACGGACGTTTTTTT. The rearrangement uses TRBV6-4 and TRBJ2-2; no reliable D call. Trimming took off 8 bases at V and 17 bases at J, with 21 bases between the two ends. Germline CDR1 reads MRHNA; CDR2 reads SNTAGT. This CDR3 is built from 12 residues.

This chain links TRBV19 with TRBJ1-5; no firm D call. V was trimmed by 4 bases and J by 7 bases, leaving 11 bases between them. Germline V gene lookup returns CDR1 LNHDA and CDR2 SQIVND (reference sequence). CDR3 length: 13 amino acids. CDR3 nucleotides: TGTGCCAGTAGTAACCAGGTAGCGCAGCCCCAGCATTTT. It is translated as CASSNQVAQPQHF.

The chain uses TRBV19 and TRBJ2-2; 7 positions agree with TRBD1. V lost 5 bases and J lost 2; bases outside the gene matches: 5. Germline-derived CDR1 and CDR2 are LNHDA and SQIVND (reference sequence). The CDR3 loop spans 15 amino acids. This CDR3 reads CASSFAGGNTGELFF. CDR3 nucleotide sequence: TGTGCCAGTAGTTTTGCAGGGGGAAACACCGGGGAGCTGTTTTTT.

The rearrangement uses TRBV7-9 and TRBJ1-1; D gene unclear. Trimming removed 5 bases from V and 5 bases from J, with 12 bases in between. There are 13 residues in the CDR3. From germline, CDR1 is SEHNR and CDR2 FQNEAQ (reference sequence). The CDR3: CASSASSVTEAFF. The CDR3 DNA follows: TGTGCCAGCAGCGCCTCTTCGGTGACTGAAGCTTTCTTT.